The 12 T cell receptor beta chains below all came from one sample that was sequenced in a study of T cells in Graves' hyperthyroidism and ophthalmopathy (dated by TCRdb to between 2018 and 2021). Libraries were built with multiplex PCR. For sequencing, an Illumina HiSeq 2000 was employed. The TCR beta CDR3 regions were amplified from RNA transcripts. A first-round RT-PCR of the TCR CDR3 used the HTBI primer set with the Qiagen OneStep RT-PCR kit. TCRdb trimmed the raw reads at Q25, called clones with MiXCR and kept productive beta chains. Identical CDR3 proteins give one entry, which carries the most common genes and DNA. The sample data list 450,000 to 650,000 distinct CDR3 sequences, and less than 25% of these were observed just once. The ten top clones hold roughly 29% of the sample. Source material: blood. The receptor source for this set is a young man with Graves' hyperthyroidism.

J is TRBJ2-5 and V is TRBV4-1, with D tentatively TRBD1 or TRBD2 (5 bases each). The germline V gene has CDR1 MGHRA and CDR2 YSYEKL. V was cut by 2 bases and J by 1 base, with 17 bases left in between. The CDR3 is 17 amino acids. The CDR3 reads CASSQNPGTLAQETQYF. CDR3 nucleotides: TGCGCCAGCAGCCAAAACCCCGGGACGCTTGCCCAAGAGACCCAGTACTTC.

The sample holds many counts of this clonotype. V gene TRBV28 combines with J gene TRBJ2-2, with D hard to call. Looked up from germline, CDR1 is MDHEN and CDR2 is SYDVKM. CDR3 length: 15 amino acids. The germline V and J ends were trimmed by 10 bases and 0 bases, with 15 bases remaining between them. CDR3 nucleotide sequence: TGTGCCACCCTAGGGCGAATCGCGAACACCGGGGAGCTGTTTTTT. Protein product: CATLGRIANTGELFF.

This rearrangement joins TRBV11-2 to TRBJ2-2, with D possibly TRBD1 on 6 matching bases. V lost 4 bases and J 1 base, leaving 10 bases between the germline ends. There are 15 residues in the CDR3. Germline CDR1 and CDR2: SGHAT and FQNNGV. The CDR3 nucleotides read TGTGCCAGCAGCTACGGACAGCTGAACACCGGGGAGCTGTTTTTT. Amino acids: CASSYGQLNTGELFF. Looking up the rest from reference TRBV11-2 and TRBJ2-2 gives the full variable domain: EAGVAQSPRYKIIEKRQSVAFWCNPISGHATLYWYQQILGQGPKLLIQFQNNGVVDDSQLPKDRFSAERLKGVDSTLKIQPAKLEDSAVYLCASSYGQLNTGELFFGEGSRLTVL.

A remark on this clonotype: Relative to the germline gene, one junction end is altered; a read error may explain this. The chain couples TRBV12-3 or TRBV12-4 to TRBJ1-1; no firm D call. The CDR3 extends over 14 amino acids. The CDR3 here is CACSSSIRNTGAFF. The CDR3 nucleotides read TGTGCCTGCAGCAGTTCAATTCGGAACACTGGAGCTTTCTTT.

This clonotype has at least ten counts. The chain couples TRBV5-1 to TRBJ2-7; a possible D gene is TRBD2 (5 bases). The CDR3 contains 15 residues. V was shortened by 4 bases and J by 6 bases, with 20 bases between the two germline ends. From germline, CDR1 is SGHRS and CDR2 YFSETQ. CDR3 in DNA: TGCGCCAGCAGCCCAGGTCATGCCGGGGTGGGCGAGCAGTACTTC. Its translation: CASSPGHAGVGEQYF.

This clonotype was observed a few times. For the CDR3, the DNA is TGTGCCAGCAGTTTATCAGGGTACACCTACGAGCAGTACTTC. Amino acids: CASSLSGYTYEQYF. The V call is TRBV28, the J call TRBJ2-7, with D perhaps TRBD1 (5 bases). The CDR3 totals 14 residues. Per germline, CDR1 MDHEN and CDR2 SYDVKM. Deletions cut 1 base from V and 2 bases from J, with 9 bases between.

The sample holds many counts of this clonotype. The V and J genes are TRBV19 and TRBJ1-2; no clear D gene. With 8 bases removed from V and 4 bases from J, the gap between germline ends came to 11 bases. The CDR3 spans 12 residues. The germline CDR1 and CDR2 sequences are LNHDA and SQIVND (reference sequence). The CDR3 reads CASVGILYGYTF. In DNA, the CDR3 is TGTGCCAGTGTGGGAATTCTCTATGGCTACACCTTC. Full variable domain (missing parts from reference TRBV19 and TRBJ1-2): DGGITQSPKYLFRKEGQNVTLSCEQNLNHDAMYWYRQDPGQGLRLIYYSQIVNDFQKGDIAEGYSVSREKKESFPLTVTSAQKNPTAFYLCASVGILYGYTFGSGTRLTVV.

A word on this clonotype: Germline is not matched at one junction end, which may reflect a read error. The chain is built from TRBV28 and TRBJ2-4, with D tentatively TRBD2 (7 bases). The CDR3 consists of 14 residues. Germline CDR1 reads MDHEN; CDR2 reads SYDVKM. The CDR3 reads CASSKAGGGYIKYF. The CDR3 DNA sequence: TGTGCCAGCAGTAAGGCGGGCGGGGGCTACATTAAGTACTTC.

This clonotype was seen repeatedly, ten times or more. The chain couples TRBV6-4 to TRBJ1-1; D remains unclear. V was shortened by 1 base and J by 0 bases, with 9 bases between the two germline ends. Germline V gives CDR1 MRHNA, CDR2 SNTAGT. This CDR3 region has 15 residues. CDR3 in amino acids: CASSDLVRMNTEAFF. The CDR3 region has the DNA TGTGCCAGCAGTGACTTAGTCCGAATGAACACTGAAGCTTTCTTT.

The CDR3 DNA reads as TGTGCCAGCAGCACAGGGATAGGACCCCAGCATTTT. Its translation: CASSTGIGPQHF. This sequence joins TRBV6-1 and TRBJ1-5, with D maybe TRBD1 (6 bases). Germline lookup yields CDR1 MNHNS and CDR2 SASEGT. This CDR3 comprises 12 residues. The V and J ends lost 6 bases and 10 bases respectively, with 13 bases between them.

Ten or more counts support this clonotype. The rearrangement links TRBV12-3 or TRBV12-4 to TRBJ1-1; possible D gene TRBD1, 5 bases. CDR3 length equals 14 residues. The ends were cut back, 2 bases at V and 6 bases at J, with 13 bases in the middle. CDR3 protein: CASSLRDGHAEAFF. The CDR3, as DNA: TGTGCCAGCAGTTTAAGGGACGGACACGCTGAAGCTTTCTTT.

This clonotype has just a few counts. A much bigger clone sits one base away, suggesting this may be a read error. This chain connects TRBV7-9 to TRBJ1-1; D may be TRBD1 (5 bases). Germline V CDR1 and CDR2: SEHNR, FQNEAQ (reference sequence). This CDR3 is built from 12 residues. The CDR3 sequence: CAIDFRASEACF. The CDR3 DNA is TGTGCCATCGACTTCAGGGCGTCTGAAGCTTGCTTT.